This T cell receptor (beta chain) was obtained from a study of blood T cell repertoires in COVID-19. Study at large: T cells, B-cell-depleted T cells, or PBMCs supplied cDNA or gDNA.

In the authors' methods: Amplified reference gene primers provided the basis for estimating nucleated cell counts. Sequencing was performed with immunoSEQ multiplex PCR; in TCRdb, only in-frame clones are kept and a portion is missing. Clone size and V and J calls were adopted from that table, with D and trimming inferred from the DNA. The data hold 95,000 to 110,000 clones, with 87% observed a single time. This CDR3 is built from 14 residues. The germline gives CDR1 LGHNT, CDR2 FRNRAP. The J segment lost 1 base and the V segment lost 6 bases, leaving 4 bases of the junction unmatched. This TCR came from a man between 45 and 60 years old with acute or convalescent COVID-19. The rearrangement uses TRBV12-5 and TRBJ2-3, with TRBD1 identical over 7 bases. The sequenced sample consisted of peripheral blood. CDR3 DNA: TGTGCTAGTGGCGACAGGGTAGGCACAGATACGCAGTATTTT. The encoded protein is CASGDRVGTDTQYF.